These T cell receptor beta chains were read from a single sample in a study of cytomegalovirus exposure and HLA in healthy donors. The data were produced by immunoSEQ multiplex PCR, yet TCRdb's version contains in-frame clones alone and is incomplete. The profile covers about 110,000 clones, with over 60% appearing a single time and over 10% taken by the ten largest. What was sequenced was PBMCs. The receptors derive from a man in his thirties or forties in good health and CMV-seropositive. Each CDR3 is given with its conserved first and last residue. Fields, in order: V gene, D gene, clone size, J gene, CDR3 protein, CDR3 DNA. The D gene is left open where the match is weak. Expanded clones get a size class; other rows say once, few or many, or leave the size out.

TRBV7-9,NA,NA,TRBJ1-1,CASSLDRGNTEAFF,TGTGCCAGCAGCTTAGATCGAGGGAACACTGAAGCTTTCTTT
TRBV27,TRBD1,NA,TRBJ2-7,CASSLRTGGGSYEQYF,TGTGCCAGCAGCCTGAGGACAGGGGGTGGCTCCTACGAGCAGTACTTC
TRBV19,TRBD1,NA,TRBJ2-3,CASSMQGVRTDTQYF,TGTGCCAGTAGTATGCAGGGGGTTCGCACAGATACGCAGTATTTT
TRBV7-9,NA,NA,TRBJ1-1,CASSLVRGNTEAFF,TGTGCCAGCAGCCTCGTACGGGGGAACACTGAAGCTTTCTTT
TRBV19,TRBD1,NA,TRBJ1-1,CASSQGSDRQLWSTEAFF,TGTGCCAGTAGTCAGGGGTCGGACAGGCAGCTATGGTCCACTGAAGCTTTCTTT
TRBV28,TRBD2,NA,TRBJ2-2,CASSSASGGADGELFF,TGTGCCAGCAGTTCCGCTAGCGGGGGGGCGGACGGGGAGCTGTTTTTT
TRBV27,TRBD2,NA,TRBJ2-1,CASSTTGGAYNEQFF,TGTGCCAGCAGTACCACCGGGGGGGCCTACAATGAGCAGTTCTTC
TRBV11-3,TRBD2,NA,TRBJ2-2,CASSFSGGNDGELFF,TGTGCCAGCAGCTTTAGCGGGGGTAACGACGGGGAGCTGTTTTTT
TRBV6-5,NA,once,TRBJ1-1,CASSPGYTEAFF,TGTGCCAGCAGTCCGGGATACACTGAAGCTTTCTTT
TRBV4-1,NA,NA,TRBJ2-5,CASSQESSTYQETQYF,TGCGCCAGCAGCCAAGAAAGCTCCACTTACCAAGAGACCCAGTACTTC
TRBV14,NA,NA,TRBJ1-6,CASSQSQGSNSPLHF,TGTGCCAGCAGCCAATCCCAGGGTTCTAATTCACCCCTCCACTTT
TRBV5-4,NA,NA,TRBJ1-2,CASSLQGLSYGYTF,TGTGCCAGCTCCCTACAGGGATTAAGCTATGGCTACACCTTC
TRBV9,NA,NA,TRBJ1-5,CASSVGGVGQPQHF,TGTGCCAGCAGCGTAGGGGGGGTCGGTCAGCCCCAGCATTTT
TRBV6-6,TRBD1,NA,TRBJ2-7,CASRRGTGGSYEQYF,TGTGCCAGCAGACGCGGGACAGGGGGTTCCTACGAGCAGTACTTC
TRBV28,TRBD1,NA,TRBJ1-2,CASRIGTVYGYTF,TGTGCCAGCAGGATAGGGACAGTCTATGGCTACACCTTC
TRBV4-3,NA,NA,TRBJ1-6,CASSQDGEDNSPLHF,TGCGCCAGCAGCCAAGATGGGGAGGATAATTCACCCCTCCACTTT
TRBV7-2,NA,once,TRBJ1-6,CASSSDMAKPLHF,TGTGCCAGCAGCTCAGACATGGCAAAGCCCCTCCACTTT
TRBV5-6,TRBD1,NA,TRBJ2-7,CASSGWGTEGSYEQYF,TGTGCCAGCAGCGGGTGGGGGACAGAGGGTTCCTACGAGCAGTACTTC
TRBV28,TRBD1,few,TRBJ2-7,CASSSGQGGWEQYF,TGTGCCAGCAGTTCAGGACAGGGGGGGTGGGAGCAGTACTTC
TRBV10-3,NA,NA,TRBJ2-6,CATLGELASGANVLTF,TGTGCCACCCTCGGTGAATTAGCCTCTGGGGCCAACGTCCTGACTTTC
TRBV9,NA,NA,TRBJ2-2,CASSVDLNTGELFF,TGTGCCAGCAGCGTAGATTTAAACACCGGGGAGCTGTTTTTT